Shown below are 20 T cell receptor beta chains from a single sample sequenced in a study of control samples from healthy donors and cancer patients. Some clones are missing from TCRdb's copy, which holds only in-frame ones; the method was immunoSEQ multiplex PCR. The profile covers about 97,000 clones, with around 88% appearing a single time and approximately 7.8% taken by the ten largest. Sequencing used blood. Receptors originate from a young man in good health.

This chain joins TRBV4-2 and TRBJ1-3; D not certain. The germline gives CDR1 LGHNA, CDR2 YNFKEQ. V was trimmed by 7 bases and J by 4 bases, leaving 14 bases between them. The CDR3 contains 14 residues. The CDR3 DNA follows: TGTGCCAGCACCCGCTGGGAGTTGGGAAACACCATATATTTT. Translating it yields CASTRWELGNTIYF.

This clone has just one count. This sequence joins TRBV24-1 and TRBJ1-2, with unresolved D. The CDR3 runs 13 residues. V shed 3 bases and J shed 7 bases, with 11 bases lying between them. Germline assignment: CDR1 KGHDR and CDR2 SFDVKD. CDR3 protein: CATSDQIGLGYTF. As DNA, the CDR3 is TGTGCCACCAGTGATCAAATTGGACTTGGCTACACCTTC.

This chain links TRBV30 with TRBJ1-5; unclear D gene. Trimming took 4 bases from V and 0 from J, leaving 7 bases between them. From germline, CDR1 is GTSNPN and CDR2 SVGIG (reference sequence). There are 13 residues in the CDR3. CDR3 nucleotides: TGTGCCTGGAACAGAGATAGCAATCAGCCCCAGCATTTT. Amino acids: CAWNRDSNQPQHF.

This clone was found once. This chain uses TRBV6-5 with TRBJ1-5, with a weak D call TRBD1 (6 bases). Germline V gene lookup returns CDR1 MNHEY and CDR2 SVGAGI. The V and J ends lost 6 bases and 1 base respectively, with 13 bases between them. The CDR3 totals 15 residues. The CDR3: CASRLGTKSNQPQHF. CDR3 coding DNA: TGTGCCAGCAGACTCGGGACAAAAAGCAATCAGCCCCAGCATTTT.

The chain employs TRBV6-5 and TRBJ1-1; D is possibly TRBD1 (5 bases). The CDR3 is made up of 11 amino acids. The V gene lost 10 bases and the J gene lost 6 bases, with 12 bases spanning the gap. CDR1 and CDR2 from the germline V gene are MNHEY and SVGAGI. Here the CDR3 reads CAIVWGAEAFF. CDR3 in DNA: TGTGCCATAGTATGGGGGGCTGAAGCTTTCTTT.

The V call is TRBV7-6, the J call TRBJ2-1, with 7 bases matching TRBD2. Germline lookup yields CDR1 SGHVS and CDR2 FNYEAQ. There are 16 residues in the CDR3. The trim removed 3 bases at V and 6 bases at J, leaving 11 bases unmatched. CDR3 region: CASSLGRGGGSNEQFF. CDR3 DNA sequence: TGTGCCAGCAGCTTGGGGAGGGGCGGGGGTTCCAATGAGCAGTTCTTC. The complete variable domain, with remaining parts taken from reference TRBV7-6 and TRBJ2-1, reads GAGVSQSPRYKVTKRGQDVALRCDPISGHVSLYWYRQALGQGPEFLTYFNYEAQQDKSGLPNDRFSAERPEGSISTLTIQRTEQRDSAMYRCASSLGRGGGSNEQFFGPGTRLTVL.

Of note for this clone: A junction end diverges from the germline sequence, so it may reflect a read error. V is TRBV6-5 and J is TRBJ2-2; D is tentatively TRBD1 or TRBD2 (5 bases each). Looked up from germline, CDR1 is MNHEY and CDR2 is SVGAGI. CDR3 length: 15 residues. For the CDR3, the DNA is TGTGCCAGCAAGGTCCCGGGGACGAACACCGGGGAGCCGTTTTTT. Encoded protein: CASKVPGTNTGEPFF.

This clone has a single count. V is TRBV6-5 and J is TRBJ1-1; weak D call: TRBD1 (5 bases). CDR1 and CDR2 from the germline V gene are MNHEY and SVGAGI. The V and J ends lost 0 bases and 0 bases respectively, with 8 bases between them. The CDR3 spans 15 residues. CDR3 DNA: TGTGCCAGCAGTTACTCGGGGGACCTGAACACTGAAGCTTTCTTT. Encoded protein: CASSYSGDLNTEAFF.

The chain links TRBV29-1 to TRBJ1-2, with D unresolved. Germline V lookup: CDR1 SQVTM, CDR2 ANQGSEA. The CDR3 spans 12 residues. V was cut by 5 bases and J by 8 bases, with 15 bases left in between. This chain's CDR3 is CSVNFRGQGYTF. The DNA of the CDR3 is TGCAGCGTTAATTTTAGAGGGCAGGGCTACACCTTC.

J is TRBJ2-3 and V is TRBV30; TRBD2 agrees at 9 bases. The germline V gene encodes CDR1 GTSNPN and CDR2 SVGIG (reference sequence). Trimming took 0 bases from V and 3 from J; bases not matched to a gene: 4. The CDR3 has 15 amino acids. The CDR3 DNA reads as TGTGCCTGGAGTGTGGGGCTAGCGGGGACAGATACGCAGTATTTT. Protein product: CAWSVGLAGTDTQYF.

The chain combines TRBV27 with TRBJ2-3; D is unclear. The CDR3 is 17 residues long. V lost 6 bases and J lost 2, with 21 bases in between. The germline V gene has CDR1 MNHEY and CDR2 SMNVEV (reference sequence). The CDR3 DNA reads TGTGCCAGCAGAACCCTGGCCCCCAAGGAACACACAGATACGCAGTATTTT. This gives the protein CASRTLAPKEHTDTQYF.

The chain recombines TRBV6-4 with TRBJ2-7; TRBD1 or TRBD2 may be the D gene (5 bases each). The germline V gene encodes CDR1 MRHNA and CDR2 SNTAGT. V gave up 4 bases and J gave up 2 bases, with 15 bases separating them. This CDR3 has 15 amino acids. Here the CDR3 reads CASSAGWGYPYEQYF. The CDR3 region has the DNA TGTGCCAGCAGTGCCGGGTGGGGGTACCCCTACGAGCAGTACTTC.

The chain joins TRBV15 to TRBJ1-2; 9 positions match TRBD1. Germline CDR1 and CDR2: LNHNV and YYDKDF (reference sequence). The CDR3 extends over 14 amino acids. The V and J ends lost 1 base and 5 bases, in that order; junction bases with no gene match: 2. Here the CDR3 reads CATSRGTGVYGYTF. CDR3 DNA: TGTGCCACCAGCAGAGGGACAGGGGTATATGGCTACACCTTC. Supplemented by reference TRBV15 and TRBJ1-2, the full variable domain reads DAMVIQNPRYQVTQFGKPVTLSCSQTLNHNVMYWYQQKSSQAPKLLFHYYDKDFNNEADTPDNFQSRRPNTSFCFLDIRSPGLGDTAMYLCATSRGTGVYGYTFGSGTRLTVV.

Only one count was recorded for this clone. The chain combines TRBV7-9 with TRBJ2-7, with D perhaps matching TRBD2 (7 bases). This CDR3 is 15 amino acids long. Trimming left V 5 bases short and J 6 bases short, with 20 bases between. The germline V gene encodes CDR1 SEHNR and CDR2 FQNEAQ (reference sequence). CDR3 sequence reads: CASSPQAGAPSEQYF. CDR3 DNA sequence: TGTGCCAGCAGCCCACAGGCGGGGGCTCCCTCCGAGCAGTACTTC.

This chain uses TRBV1 with TRBJ1-3. TRBV1 is termed a pseudogene. This CDR3 spans 15 amino acids. The CDR3 sequence: CTSSSGTVSGNTIYF. CDR3 nucleotide sequence: TGCACCAGCAGCTCTGGGACGGTCTCTGGAAACACCATATATTTT.

The chain recombines TRBV6-5 with TRBJ1-3; weak D call: TRBD1 (5 bases). CDR1 is MNHEY, CDR2 SVGAGI, per germline. The CDR3 covers 13 residues. The germline V and J ends were trimmed by 0 bases and 7 bases, with 7 bases remaining between them. CDR3 region: CASSYSGGNTIYF. As DNA, the CDR3 is TGTGCCAGCAGTTACTCGGGGGGGAACACCATATATTTT.

This chain links TRBV4-1 with TRBJ2-5; TRBD2 matches at 7 bases. Germline CDR1 MGHRA, CDR2 YSYEKL. This CDR3 region has 17 residues. With V trimmed by 1 base and J by 2 bases, 10 bases remained unmatched. The DNA for the CDR3 is TGCGCCAGCAGCCAAGGCAAGGCCGGGGGGACTCAAGAGACCCAGTACTTC. This translates into CASSQGKAGGTQETQYF.

The chain couples TRBV25-1 to TRBJ1-3; D remains unclear. The germline gives CDR1 MGHDK, CDR2 SYGVNS. This CDR3 comprises 10 residues. The V end was cut by 6 bases, the J end by 7 bases, with 4 bases between. The chain's CDR3 is CASSYNTIYF. The CDR3 DNA reads as TGTGCCAGCAGCTACAACACCATATATTTT.

The chain combines TRBV28 with TRBJ1-1; 9 nucleotides line up with TRBD1. The junction had 4 bases not matched to a gene; V was cut back by 7 bases and J by 4 bases. The CDR3 runs 13 residues. CDR1 MDHEN and CDR2 SYDVKM come from the germline V gene. CDR3 in DNA: TGTGCCAGCAAGGGACAGGGAGGCACTGAAGCTTTCTTT. Its translation is CASKGQGGTEAFF.

Written as DNA, the CDR3 is TGTGCCAGCAGTTCCCCGGGACAGGTGAATTACGAGCAGTACTTC. It codes for CASSSPGQVNYEQYF. The chain recombines TRBV6-5 with TRBJ2-7; 8 bases map to TRBD1. V shed 4 bases and J 4 bases; nucleotides not matched to a gene: 9. The CDR3 sequence is 15 residues long. Looked up from germline, CDR1 is MNHEY and CDR2 is SVGAGI.